These T cell receptor beta chains were read from a single sample in a study of shared clonotypes between healthy human individuals. The data were produced by immunoSEQ multiplex PCR, yet TCRdb's version contains in-frame clones alone and is incomplete. The sample lists more than 550,000 clones; about 90% were seen once. Material: memory CD8+ T cells from PBMCs. All receptors come from a man between 18 and 35 years old in good health. Some clones in this sample may be carry-over from other donors' samples. CDR3s include the opening cysteine and the closing phenylalanine or tryptophan. D genes are given only for firm matches. Rows give clone size only sometimes, using once, few, many, or a class for an expanded clone.

J gene	D gene	V gene	clone size	CDR3 protein	CDR3 DNA
TRBJ1-2	-	TRBV5-1	-	CASSSEGREGYTF	TGCGCCAGCAGCTCAGAAGGCCGCGAGGGCTACACCTTC
TRBJ2-1	-	TRBV9	-	CASSVGGASSYNEQFF	TGTGCCAGCAGCGTAGGAGGGGCTAGCTCCTACAATGAGCAGTTCTTC
TRBJ2-2	-	TRBV5-1	once	CASSFYTGELFF	TGCGCCAGCAGCTTTTACACCGGGGAGCTGTTTTTT
TRBJ2-1	-	TRBV5-6	-	CASSLVQGFPYNEQFF	TGTGCCAGCAGCTTGGTTCAGGGCTTCCCTTACAATGAGCAGTTCTTC
TRBJ1-3	-	TRBV14	-	CASSQETVPGHSGNTIYF	TGTGCCAGCAGCCAAGAGACGGTGCCGGGCCACTCTGGAAACACCATATATTTT
TRBJ1-2	-	TRBV4-1	-	CASSQRVGYGYTF	TGCGCCAGCAGCCAACGTGTCGGCTATGGCTACACCTTC
TRBJ2-3	TRBD1	TRBV5-8	-	CASSSRSEGAVTQYF	TGTGCCAGCAGCTCACGGTCCGAGGGGGCGGTTACGCAGTATTTT
TRBJ2-7	TRBD2	TRBV5-1	once	CASSLGLSGRSPYEQYF	TGCGCCAGCAGCTTGGGCCTTAGCGGGAGGTCCCCCTACGAGCAGTACTTC
TRBJ1-5	-	TRBV11-2	-	CASSPNPGGQPQHF	TGTGCCAGCAGCCCAAATCCGGGAGGACAGCCCCAGCATTTT
TRBJ1-1	TRBD1	TRBV9	-	CASSVGTGTTEAFF	TGTGCCAGCAGCGTAGGGACAGGGACCACTGAAGCTTTCTTT
TRBJ2-7	-	TRBV7-8	once	CASSLEGNEQYF	TGTGCCAGCAGCTTAGAGGGCAACGAGCAGTACTTC
TRBJ1-1	-	TRBV13	-	CASSTNRKGLNTEAFF	TGTGCCAGCAGCACCAATCGGAAAGGGCTGAACACTGAAGCTTTCTTT
TRBJ2-2	TRBD1	TRBV27	once	CASSLLWTGGGTGELFF	TGTGCCAGCAGTTTATTGTGGACAGGGGGCGGGACCGGGGAGCTGTTTTTT
TRBJ2-7	-	TRBV7-9	-	CASSPLGSDSYEQYF	TGTGCCAGCAGCCCTTTGGGCAGCGACTCCTACGAGCAGTACTTC